This entry features one T cell receptor beta chain sequence. The antigen is not known. The entry originates in a study of T cell responses to AZD1222 COVID-19 vaccine. Study-wide context: Pooled in the analysis were second doses at about 4 or about 12 weeks.

Study-wide points: Spike-spanning, vaccine-associated CD4 TCRs were dominant at 160-218 and 743-854. The study reported that nearly half of spike-specific TCRs target unmutated variant regions. There were mostly white British donors and more females than males, and clonal diversity was possibly underestimated.

The data were produced by immunoSEQ multiplex PCR, yet TCRdb's version contains in-frame clones alone and is incomplete. This sample carries some 130,000 clones, about 90% of them seen once, and the ten largest clones take 1.9%. The CDR3 is 12 amino acids. With 3 bases removed from V and 4 bases from J, the gap between germline ends came to 5 bases. Per germline, CDR1 SNHLY and CDR2 FYNNEI. The receptor was derived from an adult in good health. V usage is TRBV2 and J usage is TRBJ2-3; D is uncertain. Here the sequenced sample was peripheral blood, taken on day 0 of AZD1222 vaccination. The CDR3 region has the DNA TGTGCCAGCAGTGAGTCCCCAGATACGCAGTATTTT. Encoded protein: CASSESPDTQYF. The whole variable domain, remainder taken from reference TRBV2 and TRBJ2-3, is EPEVTQTPSHQVTQMGQEVILRCVPISNHLYFYWYRQILGQKVEFLVSFYNNEISEKSEIFDDQFSVERPDGSNFTLKIRSTKLEDSAMYFCASSESPDTQYFGPGTRLTVL.